Described below is a single T cell receptor beta chain sequence and its context. This record comes from a study of blood T cell repertoires in COVID-19. Authors' analysis steps: By means of reference gene primer amplification, nucleated cell counts were estimated. The data were produced by immunoSEQ multiplex PCR, yet TCRdb's version contains in-frame clones alone and is incomplete. That table furnishes V, J and clone size, whereas the DNA furnished D and trimming. The table includes over 250,000 clones, 70% to 90% detected once. V dropped 8 bases and J dropped 1 base, with 14 bases sitting between them. Per the germline V gene, CDR1 is SNHLY and CDR2 is FYNNEI. The CDR3 extends over 14 amino acids.

The source is a woman in her 70s with acute or convalescent COVID-19. The chain employs TRBV2 and TRBJ1-1; unclear D gene. The sample taken for sequencing was peripheral blood. The CDR3 protein is CASQYGGSNTEAFF. The CDR3 DNA follows: TGTGCCAGCCAATATGGAGGGTCGAACACTGAAGCTTTCTTT.